The entry below gives a single T cell receptor (beta chain) sequence along with its context. The data were taken from a study of blood T cell repertoires in COVID-19. Turning to the study itself: Acute and convalescent COVID-19 samples came from the United States, Italy and Spain. The cDNA or gDNA used as material had been derived from T cells, B-cell-depleted T cells, or PBMCs.

In the original analysis: Estimated nucleated cell counts came from reference gene primer amplification. Produced via immunoSEQ multiplex PCR; TCRdb's table is partial and in-frame only. That table supplies the V and J calls and clone size; D and trimming were determined from the DNA. Counted here are around 93,000 clones, 75% to 85% occurring once; the ten biggest clones make up just under 10%. The trim removed 0 bases at V and 5 bases at J, leaving 0 bases unmatched. Per the germline V gene, CDR1 is LGHNA and CDR2 is YSLEER. The CDR3 consists of 13 residues. V and J are TRBV4-3 and TRBJ2-5; 7 bases agree with TRBD1. Sequencing was carried out using peripheral blood. This TCR was recovered from a woman at least 80 years old with acute or convalescent COVID-19. CDR3 coding DNA: TGCGCCAGCAGCCAAGACAGGGGGGAGACCCAGTACTTC. Its translation is CASSQDRGETQYF.